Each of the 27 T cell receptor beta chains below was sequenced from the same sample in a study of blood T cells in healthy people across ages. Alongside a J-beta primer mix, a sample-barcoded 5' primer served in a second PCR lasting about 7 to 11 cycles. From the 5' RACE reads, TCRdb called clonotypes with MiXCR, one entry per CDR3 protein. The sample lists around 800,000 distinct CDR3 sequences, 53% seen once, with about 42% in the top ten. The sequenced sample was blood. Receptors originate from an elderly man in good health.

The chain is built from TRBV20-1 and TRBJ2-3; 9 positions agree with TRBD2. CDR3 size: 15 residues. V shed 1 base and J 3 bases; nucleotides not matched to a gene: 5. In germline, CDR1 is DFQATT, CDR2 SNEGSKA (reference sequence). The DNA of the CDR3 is TGCAGTGCTAGAGTCCCTAGCGGGATTACAGATACGCAGTATTTT. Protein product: CSARVPSGITDTQYF.

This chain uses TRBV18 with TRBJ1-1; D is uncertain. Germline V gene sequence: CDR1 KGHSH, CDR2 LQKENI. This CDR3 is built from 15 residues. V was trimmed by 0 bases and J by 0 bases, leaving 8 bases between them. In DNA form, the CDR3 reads TGTGCCAGCTCACCACCGCTAGGGATGAACACTGAAGCTTTCTTT. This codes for CASSPPLGMNTEAFF.

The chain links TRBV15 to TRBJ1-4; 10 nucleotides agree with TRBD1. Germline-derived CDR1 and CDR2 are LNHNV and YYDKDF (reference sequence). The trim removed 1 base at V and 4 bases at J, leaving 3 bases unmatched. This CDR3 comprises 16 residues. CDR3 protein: CATSRAGTGVNEKLFF. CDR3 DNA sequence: TGTGCCACCAGCAGAGCCGGGACAGGGGTTAATGAAAAACTGTTTTTT.

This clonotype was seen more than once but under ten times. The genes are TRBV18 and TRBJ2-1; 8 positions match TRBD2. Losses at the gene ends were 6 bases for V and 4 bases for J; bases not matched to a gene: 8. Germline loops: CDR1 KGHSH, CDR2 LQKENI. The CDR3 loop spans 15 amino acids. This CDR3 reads CASSPELAEYNEQFF. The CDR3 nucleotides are TGTGCCAGCTCTCCAGAACTAGCGGAGTACAATGAGCAGTTCTTC.

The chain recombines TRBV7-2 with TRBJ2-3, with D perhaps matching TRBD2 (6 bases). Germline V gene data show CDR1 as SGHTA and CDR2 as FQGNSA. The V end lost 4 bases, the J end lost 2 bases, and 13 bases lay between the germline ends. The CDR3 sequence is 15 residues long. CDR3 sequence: CASSSVTSNTDTQYF. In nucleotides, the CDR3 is TGTGCCAGCAGCTCCGTGACTAGTAACACAGATACGCAGTATTTT.

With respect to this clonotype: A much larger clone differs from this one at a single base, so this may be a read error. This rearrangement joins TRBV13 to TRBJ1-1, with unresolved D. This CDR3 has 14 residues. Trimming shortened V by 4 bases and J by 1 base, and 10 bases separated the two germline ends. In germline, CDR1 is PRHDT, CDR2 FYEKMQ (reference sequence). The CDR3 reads CASSSSWRNTEAFF. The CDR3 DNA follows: TGTGCCAGCAGCTCCTCGTGGCGGAACACTGAAGCTTTCTTT.

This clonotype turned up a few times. The CDR3 DNA reads as TGTGCCAGCACCGCGGGGTGGGCCAACGTCCTGACTTTC. Translating it yields CASTAGWANVLTF. This chain links TRBV6-1 with TRBJ2-6; tentative D call: TRBD2 (6 bases). CDR1 is MNHNS, CDR2 SASEGT, per germline. The V end was cut by 7 bases, the J end by 5 bases, with 9 bases between. The CDR3 is 13 residues long.

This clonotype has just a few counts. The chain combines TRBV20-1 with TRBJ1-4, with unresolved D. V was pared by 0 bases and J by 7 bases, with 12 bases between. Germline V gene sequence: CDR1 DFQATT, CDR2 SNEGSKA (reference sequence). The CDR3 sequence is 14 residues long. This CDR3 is CSARDFRNSEKLFF. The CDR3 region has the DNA TGCAGTGCTAGAGATTTTAGAAATAGTGAAAAACTGTTTTTT.

The CDR3 sequence: CASRPGPGQGSFGYTF. For the CDR3, the DNA is TGCGCCAGCAGGCCAGGTCCGGGACAGGGTAGTTTTGGCTACACCTTC. The chain carries TRBV5-1 and TRBJ1-2; 9 nucleotides match TRBD1. Germline V gives CDR1 SGHRS, CDR2 YFSETQ. The CDR3 sequence is 16 residues long. V lost 5 bases and J lost 7; bases outside the gene matches: 15.

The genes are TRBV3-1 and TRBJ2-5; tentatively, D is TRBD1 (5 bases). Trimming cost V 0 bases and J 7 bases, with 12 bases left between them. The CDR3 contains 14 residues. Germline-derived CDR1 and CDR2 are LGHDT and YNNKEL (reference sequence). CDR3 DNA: TGTGCCAGCAGCCAAGATCGTTCAGGGCGGACCCAGTACTTC. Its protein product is CASSQDRSGRTQYF.

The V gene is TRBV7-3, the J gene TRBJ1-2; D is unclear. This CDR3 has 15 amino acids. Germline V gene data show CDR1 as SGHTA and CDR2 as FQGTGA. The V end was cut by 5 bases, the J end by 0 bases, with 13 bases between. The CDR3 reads CASSPGGRPNYGYTF. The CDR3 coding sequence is TGTGCCAGCAGCCCGGGCGGCAGGCCTAACTATGGCTACACCTTC.

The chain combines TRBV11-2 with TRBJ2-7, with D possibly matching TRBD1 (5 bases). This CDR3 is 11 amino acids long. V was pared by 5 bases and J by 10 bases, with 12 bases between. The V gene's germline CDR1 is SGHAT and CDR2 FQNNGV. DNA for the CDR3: TGTGCCAGCAGCCTAACAGGAATACAGTACTTC. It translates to CASSLTGIQYF.

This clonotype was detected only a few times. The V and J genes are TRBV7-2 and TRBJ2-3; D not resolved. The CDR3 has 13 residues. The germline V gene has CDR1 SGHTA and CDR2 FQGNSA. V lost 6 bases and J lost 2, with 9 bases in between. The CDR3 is CASSAEITDTQYF. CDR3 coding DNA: TGTGCCAGCAGTGCGGAGATCACAGATACGCAGTATTTT.

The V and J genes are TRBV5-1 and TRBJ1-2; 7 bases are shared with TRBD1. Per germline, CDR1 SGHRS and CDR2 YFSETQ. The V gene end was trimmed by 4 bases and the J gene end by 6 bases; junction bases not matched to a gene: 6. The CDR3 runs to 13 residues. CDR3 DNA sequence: TGCGCCAGCAGCGCACAGGGGAAGGATGGCTACACCTTC. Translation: CASSAQGKDGYTF.

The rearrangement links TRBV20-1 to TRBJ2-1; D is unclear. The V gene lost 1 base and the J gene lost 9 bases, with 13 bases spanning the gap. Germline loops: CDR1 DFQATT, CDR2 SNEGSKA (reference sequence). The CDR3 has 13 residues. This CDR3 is CSARASSLGEQFF. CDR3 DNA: TGCAGTGCTAGAGCTAGTTCGCTGGGTGAGCAGTTCTTC.

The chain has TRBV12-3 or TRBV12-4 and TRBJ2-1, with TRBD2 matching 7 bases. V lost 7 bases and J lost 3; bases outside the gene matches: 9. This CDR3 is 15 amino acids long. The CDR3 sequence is CASTVAGGFYNEQFF. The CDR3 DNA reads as TGTGCCAGCACTGTAGCGGGTGGTTTCTACAATGAGCAGTTCTTC.

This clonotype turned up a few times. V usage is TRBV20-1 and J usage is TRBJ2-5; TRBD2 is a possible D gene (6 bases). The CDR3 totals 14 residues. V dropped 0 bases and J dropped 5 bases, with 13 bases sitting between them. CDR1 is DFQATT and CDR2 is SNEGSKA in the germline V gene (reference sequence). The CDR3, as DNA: TGCAGTGCTAGAGAACCGCGGGGTCAGGAGACCCAGTACTTC. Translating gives CSAREPRGQETQYF.

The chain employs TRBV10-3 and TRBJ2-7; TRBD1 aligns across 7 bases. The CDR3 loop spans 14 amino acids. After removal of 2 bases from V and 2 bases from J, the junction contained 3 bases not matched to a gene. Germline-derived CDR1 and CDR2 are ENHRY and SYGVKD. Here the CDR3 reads CAISERTGTYEQYF. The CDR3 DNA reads TGTGCCATCAGTGAGAGGACAGGAACCTACGAGCAGTACTTC.

The CDR3 nucleotides are TGTGCCAGCAGCCAGAGAACCGGACTGAGCTCTGGGGCCAACGTCCTGACTTTC. Its protein product is CASSQRTGLSSGANVLTF. The chain couples TRBV7-6 to TRBJ2-6; tentatively, D is TRBD2 (5 bases). The CDR3 is 18 residues long. Per germline, CDR1 SGHVS and CDR2 FNYEAQ. V lost 5 bases, J lost 0 bases, and 17 bases lay in between.

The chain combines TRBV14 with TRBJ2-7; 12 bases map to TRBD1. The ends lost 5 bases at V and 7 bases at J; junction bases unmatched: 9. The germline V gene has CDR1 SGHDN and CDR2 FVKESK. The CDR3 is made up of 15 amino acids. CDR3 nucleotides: TGTGCCAGCAGCTGGGACAGGGGGCCGGGAATTGAGCAGTACTTC. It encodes CASSWDRGPGIEQYF.

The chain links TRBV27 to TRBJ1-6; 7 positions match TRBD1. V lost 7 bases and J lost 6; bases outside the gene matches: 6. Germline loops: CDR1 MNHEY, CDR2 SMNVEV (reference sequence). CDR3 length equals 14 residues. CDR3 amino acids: CASKPGQANSPLHF. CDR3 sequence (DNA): TGTGCCAGCAAACCAGGACAGGCTAATTCACCCCTCCACTTT.

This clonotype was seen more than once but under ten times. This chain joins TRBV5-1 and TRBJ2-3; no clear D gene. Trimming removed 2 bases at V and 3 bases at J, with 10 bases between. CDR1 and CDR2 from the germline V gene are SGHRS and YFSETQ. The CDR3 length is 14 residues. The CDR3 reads CASSFGLETDTQYF. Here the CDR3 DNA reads TGCGCCAGCAGCTTCGGTCTAGAAACAGATACGCAGTATTTT.

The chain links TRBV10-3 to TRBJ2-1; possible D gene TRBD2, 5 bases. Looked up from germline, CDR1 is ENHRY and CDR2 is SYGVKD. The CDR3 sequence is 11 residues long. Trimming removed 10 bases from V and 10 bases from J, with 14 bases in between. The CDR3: CATFKGGEQFF. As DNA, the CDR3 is TGTGCCACCTTCAAAGGAGGAGAGCAGTTCTTC.

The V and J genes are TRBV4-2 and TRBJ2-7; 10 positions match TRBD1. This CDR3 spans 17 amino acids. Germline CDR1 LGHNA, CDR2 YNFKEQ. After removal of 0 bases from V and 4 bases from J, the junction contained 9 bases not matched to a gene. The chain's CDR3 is CASSQDPGTGVRYEQYF. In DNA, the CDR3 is TGTGCCAGCAGCCAAGATCCCGGGACAGGGGTACGGTACGAGCAGTACTTC.

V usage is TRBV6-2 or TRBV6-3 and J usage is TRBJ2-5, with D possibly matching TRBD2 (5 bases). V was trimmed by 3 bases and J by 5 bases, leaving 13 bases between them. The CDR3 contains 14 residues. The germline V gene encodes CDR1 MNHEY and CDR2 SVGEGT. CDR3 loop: CASSYSPRGETQYF. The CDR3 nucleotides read TGTGCCAGCAGTTATTCGCCAAGAGGGGAGACCCAGTACTTC.

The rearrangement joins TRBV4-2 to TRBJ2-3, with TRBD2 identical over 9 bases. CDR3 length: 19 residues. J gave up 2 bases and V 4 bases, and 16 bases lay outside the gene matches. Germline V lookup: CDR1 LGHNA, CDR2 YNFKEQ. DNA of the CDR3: TGTGCCAGCAGCCGCACGATAGGTCAAGCGGGAGGCTTCACAGATACGCAGTATTTT. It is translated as CASSRTIGQAGGFTDTQYF.

The CDR3 DNA reads as TGTGCTAGTGGTTCCCCCCTGGGGGGGAGCTCCTACAATGAGCAGTTCTTC. Protein sequence: CASGSPLGGSSYNEQFF. The J gene is TRBJ2-1, the V gene TRBV12-5; 7 nucleotides align to TRBD2. The germline V gene has CDR1 LGHNT and CDR2 FRNRAP. V shed 4 bases, J shed 0 bases, and the junction held 9 bases outside the gene matches. The CDR3 has 17 residues.